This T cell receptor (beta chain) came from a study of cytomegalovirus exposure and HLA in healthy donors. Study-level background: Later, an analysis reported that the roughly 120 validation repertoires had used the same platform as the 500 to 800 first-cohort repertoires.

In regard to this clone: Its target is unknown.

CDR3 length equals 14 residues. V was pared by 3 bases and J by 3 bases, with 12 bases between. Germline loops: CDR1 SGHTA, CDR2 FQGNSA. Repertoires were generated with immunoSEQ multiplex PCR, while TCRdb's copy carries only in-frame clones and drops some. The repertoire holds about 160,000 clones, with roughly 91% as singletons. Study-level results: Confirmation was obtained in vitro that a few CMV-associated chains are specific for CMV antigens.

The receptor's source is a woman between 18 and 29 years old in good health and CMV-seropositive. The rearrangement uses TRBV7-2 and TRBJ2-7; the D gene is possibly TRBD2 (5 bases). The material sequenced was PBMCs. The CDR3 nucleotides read TGTGCCAGCAGCTTCAGTAACCGGGACTACGAGCAGTACTTC. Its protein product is CASSFSNRDYEQYF.